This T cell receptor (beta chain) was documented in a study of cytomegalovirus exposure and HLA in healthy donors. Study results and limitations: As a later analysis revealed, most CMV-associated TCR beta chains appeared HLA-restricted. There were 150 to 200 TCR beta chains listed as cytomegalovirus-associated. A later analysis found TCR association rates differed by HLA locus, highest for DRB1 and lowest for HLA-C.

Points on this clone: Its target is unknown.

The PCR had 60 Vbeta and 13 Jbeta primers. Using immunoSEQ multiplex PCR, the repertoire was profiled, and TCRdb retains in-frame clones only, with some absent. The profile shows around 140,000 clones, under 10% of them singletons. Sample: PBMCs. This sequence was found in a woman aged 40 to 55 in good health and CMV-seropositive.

CDR3 residues: CASSLAGATGNTIYF. The CDR3 DNA reads as TGTGCCAGCAGCTTGGCAGGCGCCACTGGAAACACCATATATTTT. The V call is TRBV5-5, the J call TRBJ1-3; D is undetermined. Germline values: CDR1 SGHKS, CDR2 YYEKEE (reference sequence). The germline V and J ends were trimmed by 0 bases and 2 bases, with 9 bases remaining between them. The CDR3 is made up of 15 amino acids. Full variable domain (remainder filled in from reference TRBV5-5 and TRBJ1-3): DAGVTQSPTHLIKTRGQQVTLRCSPISGHKSVSWYQQVLGQGPQFIFQYYEKEERGRGNFPDRFSARQFPNYSSELNVNALLLGDSALYLCASSLAGATGNTIYFGEGSWLTVV.